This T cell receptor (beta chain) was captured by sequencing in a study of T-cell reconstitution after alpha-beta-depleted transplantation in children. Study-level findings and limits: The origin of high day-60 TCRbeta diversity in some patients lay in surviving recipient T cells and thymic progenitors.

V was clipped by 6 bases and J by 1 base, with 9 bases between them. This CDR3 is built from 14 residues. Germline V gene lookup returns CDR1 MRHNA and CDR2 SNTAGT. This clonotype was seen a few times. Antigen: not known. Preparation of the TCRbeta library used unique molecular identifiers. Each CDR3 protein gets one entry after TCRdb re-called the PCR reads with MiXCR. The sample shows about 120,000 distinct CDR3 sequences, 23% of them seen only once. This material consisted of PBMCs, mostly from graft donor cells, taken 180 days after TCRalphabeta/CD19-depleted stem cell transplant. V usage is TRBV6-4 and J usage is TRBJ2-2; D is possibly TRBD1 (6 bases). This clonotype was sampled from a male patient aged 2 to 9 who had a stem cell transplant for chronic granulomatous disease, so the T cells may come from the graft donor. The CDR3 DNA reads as TGTGCCAGCAGAGAACAGGGGAACACCGGGGAGCTGTTTTTT. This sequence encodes CASREQGNTGELFF.